The 18 T cell receptor beta chains below were found in one sample sequenced in a study of immune characterization of retroperitoneal liposarcoma. TCRdb reanalysed the PCR reads using MiXCR and keeps one entry per CDR3 protein. This sample has over 8,000 distinct CDR3 sequences, with about a quarter found just once. The sample was tumor tissue. The receptors here all came from a female donor with retroperitoneal liposarcoma.

This clonotype came up many times. V gene TRBV11-3 combines with J gene TRBJ2-1; D uncertain. Trimming took off 6 bases at V and 4 bases at J, with 7 bases between the two ends. The CDR3 has 12 amino acids. Germline V lookup: CDR1 SGHNT, CDR2 YENEEA. The CDR3 DNA sequence: TGTGCCAGCAGGGACCGTTACAATGAGCAGTTCTTC. Its protein product is CASRDRYNEQFF.

The chain links TRBV4-1 to TRBJ2-3; no clear D gene. V was trimmed by 0 bases and J by 1 base, leaving 14 bases between them. Looked up from germline, CDR1 is MGHRA and CDR2 is YSYEKL. The length of the CDR3 is 17 residues. The CDR3 DNA sequence: TGCGCCAGCAGCCAAGATTGGGCACCTCAACGCACAGATACGCAGTATTTT. Translating gives CASSQDWAPQRTDTQYF.

The chain links TRBV6-1 to TRBJ2-1; 12 positions match TRBD2. J gave up 5 bases and V 5 bases, and 7 bases lay outside the gene matches. The CDR3 spans 16 residues. Germline V CDR1 and CDR2: MNHNS, SASEGT. CDR3 loop: CASSSRRLAGDNEQFF. In nucleotides, the CDR3 is TGTGCCAGCAGTTCTAGACGACTAGCGGGGGACAATGAGCAGTTCTTC.

V is TRBV5-1 and J is TRBJ2-1; 7 bases fit TRBD2. Trimming cost V 0 bases and J 13 bases; bases outside gene matches: 16. The CDR3 totals 16 residues. CDR1 is SGHRS, CDR2 YFSETQ, per germline. Written as DNA, the CDR3 is TGCGCCAGCAGCTTGGATTCCAGACTAGCTCGAGAGACCCAGTTCTTC. It translates to CASSLDSRLARETQFF.

This chain uses TRBV6-1 with TRBJ2-1, with 10 bases aligning to TRBD2. V trimming: 4 bases; J trimming: 3 bases; junction bases outside the gene matches: 9. The germline V gene encodes CDR1 MNHNS and CDR2 SASEGT. CDR3 length: 17 residues. CDR3 sequence reads: CASSGKREGWGYNEQFF. DNA for the CDR3: TGTGCCAGCAGTGGAAAGCGGGAGGGTTGGGGCTACAATGAGCAGTTCTTC.

The chain uses TRBV7-2 and TRBJ1-1, with D hard to call. The germline V and J ends were trimmed by 2 bases and 4 bases, with 2 bases remaining between them. This CDR3 has 11 amino acids. Looked up from germline, CDR1 is SGHTA and CDR2 is FQGNSA. CDR3 DNA sequence: TGTGCCAGCAGCTTATTCACTGAAGCTTTCTTT. It is translated as CASSLFTEAFF.

This clonotype is medium-sized within its sample. The chain links TRBV7-2 to TRBJ2-1, with TRBD2 identical over 7 bases. The J call may not be correct, given that the DNA end is closer to TRBJ2-7. The CDR3 is 15 amino acids. The V gene's germline CDR1 is SGHTA and CDR2 FQGNSA. CDR3 coding DNA: TGTGCCAGCAGCTTATCTAGCGGAGACCACAATGAGCAGTACTTC. Translating it yields CASSLSSGDHNEQYF.

This clonotype occurred many times. This rearrangement joins TRBV6-1 to TRBJ2-5, with D tentatively TRBD1 (5 bases). There are 12 residues in the CDR3. Deletions cut 6 bases from V and 0 bases from J, with 5 bases between. CDR1 and CDR2 from the germline V gene are MNHNS and SASEGT. Written as DNA, the CDR3 is TGTGCCAGCAGACAGGACCAAGAGACCCAGTACTTC. Translation: CASRQDQETQYF.

In its sample, this clonotype ranks as medium-sized (0.01 to 0.1%). At one boundary the junction diverges from the germline segment, which might be a read error. This chain joins TRBV7-2 and TRBJ2-1; D uncertain. The J call may be faulty, since TRBJ2-7 better matches the DNA end. This CDR3 has 14 amino acids. Germline V gives CDR1 SGHTA, CDR2 FQGNSA. CDR3 region: CASSLAKESYEQYF. In DNA, the CDR3 is TGTGCCAGCAGCTTGGCGAAGGAGTCCTATGAGCAGTACTTC.

The sample holds a few counts of this clonotype. The chain links TRBV6-1 to TRBJ2-1, with D tentatively TRBD1 (6 bases). The J call may be mistaken, given a closer DNA end match to TRBJ2-7. Per the germline V gene, CDR1 is MNHNS and CDR2 is SASEGT. The CDR3 runs 13 residues. CDR3 residues: CASTPEGAYEQYF. CDR3 DNA sequence: TGTGCCAGCACTCCCGAGGGGGCCTACGAGCAGTACTTC.

The rearrangement links TRBV6-1 to TRBJ2-1; no definite D call. The J call may be incorrect, as the DNA end agrees better with TRBJ2-5. The CDR3 is made up of 13 amino acids. The germline V gene encodes CDR1 MNHNS and CDR2 SASEGT. The CDR3 protein is CASLLGWRETQYF. DNA for the CDR3: TGTGCCAGCCTTCTAGGCTGGCGGGAGACCCAGTACTTC.

This clonotype was picked up a small number of times. V gene TRBV6-1 combines with J gene TRBJ2-7; no definite D call. The CDR3 contains 11 residues. Germline CDR1 and CDR2: MNHNS and SASEGT. Trimming removed 8 bases from V and 4 bases from J, with 9 bases in between. In DNA, the CDR3 is TGTGCCAGCGGCAAGTTTTACGAGCAGTACTTC. It yields the protein CASGKFYEQYF.

This chain joins TRBV10-1 and TRBJ2-5; perhaps TRBD2 as D (6 bases). Deletions cut 8 bases from V and 2 bases from J, with 12 bases between. The CDR3 consists of 13 residues. Germline CDR1 reads WNHNN; CDR2 reads SYGVQD (reference sequence). CDR3 sequence (DNA): TGCGCCAGCGGGAGGACGGTTCAAGAGACCCAGTACTTC. Residues: CASGRTVQETQYF.

This clonotype was picked up a small number of times. V usage is TRBV12-3 or TRBV12-4 and J usage is TRBJ2-1, with 7 nucleotides matching TRBD2. The end of the DNA aligns better with TRBJ2-5, so the J call may be wrong. The CDR3 runs 13 residues. CDR3: CASLPGGTGTQYF. The CDR3 nucleotides are TGTGCCAGTCTCCCCGGGGGGACGGGGACCCAGTACTTC.

The chain uses TRBV28 and TRBJ2-5, with unresolved D. Trimming removed 8 bases at V and 11 bases at J, with 21 bases between. The CDR3 is 13 residues long. Germline-derived CDR1 and CDR2 are MDHEN and SYDVKM. In nucleotides, the CDR3 is TGTGCCAGCTCAAAAAGGAGTAGGATAGAGCAGTACTTC. It yields the protein CASSKRSRIEQYF.

Judged by abundance, this clonotype is medium-sized. The chain uses TRBV27 and TRBJ2-1; tentatively, D is TRBD1 or TRBD2 (6 bases each). The CDR3 is made up of 19 amino acids. V lost 6 bases and J lost 10, with 34 bases in between. The germline gives CDR1 MNHEY, CDR2 SMNVEV (reference sequence). In nucleotides, the CDR3 is TGTGCCAGCAGGTTAAGGGGAGCAAGGGTGCAAGCAGGGGAGGTCGAGCAGTTCTTC. This codes for CASRLRGARVQAGEVEQFF.

This clonotype has just a few counts. This chain connects TRBV6-5 to TRBJ1-4, with unresolved D. Trimming left V 6 bases short and J 4 bases short, with 12 bases between. The CDR3 length is 14 residues. Germline loops: CDR1 MNHEY, CDR2 SVGAGI. In DNA form, the CDR3 reads TGTGCCAGCAGCCCCGGATGGAGTAATGAAAAACTGTTTTTT. It codes for CASSPGWSNEKLFF.

This clonotype was seen at least ten times. The chain couples TRBV7-3 to TRBJ2-3, with TRBD2 matching over 8 bases. Germline values: CDR1 SGHTA, CDR2 FQGTGA. The length of the CDR3 is 16 residues. The V segment lost 5 bases and the J segment 1 base; nucleotides outside the gene matches: 8. The chain's CDR3 is CASSTSLAVGTDTQYF. Written as DNA, the CDR3 is TGTGCCAGCAGCACCTCACTAGCGGTAGGCACAGATACGCAGTATTTT.